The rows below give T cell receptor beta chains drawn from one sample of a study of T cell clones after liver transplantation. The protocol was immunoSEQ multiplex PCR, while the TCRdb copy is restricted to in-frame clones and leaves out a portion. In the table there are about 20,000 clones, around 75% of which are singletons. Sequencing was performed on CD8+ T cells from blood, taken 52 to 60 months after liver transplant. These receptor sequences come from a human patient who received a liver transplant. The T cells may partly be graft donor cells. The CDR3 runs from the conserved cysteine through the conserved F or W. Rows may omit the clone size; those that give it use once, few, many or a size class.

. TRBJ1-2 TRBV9 CASSGGPDAVANYGYTF
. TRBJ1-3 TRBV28 CASTRTGASGNTIYF
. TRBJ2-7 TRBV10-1 CASSESLAGGSTYEQYF
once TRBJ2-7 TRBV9 CASSVAGNEQYF
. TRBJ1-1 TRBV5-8 CASSQGQGWTEAFF
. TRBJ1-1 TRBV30 CAWWAYTEAFF
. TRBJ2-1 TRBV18 CASSPPGLLYSYNEQFF
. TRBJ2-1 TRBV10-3 CAISESQQSQFF
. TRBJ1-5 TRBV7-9 CASSLTGVNQPQHF
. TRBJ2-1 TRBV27 CASSFGEGSYNEQFF
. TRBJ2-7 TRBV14 CASSLQGWNEQYF
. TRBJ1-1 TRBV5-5 CASSGPGQGSIEAFF
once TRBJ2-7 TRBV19 CASTVGGSSYEQYF
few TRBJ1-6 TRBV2 CASSGDRYNSPLHF
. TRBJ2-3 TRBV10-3 CAMSSGGADTQYF
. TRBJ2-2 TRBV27 CASSLTTGELFF
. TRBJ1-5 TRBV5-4 CASSSLIGGQPQHF
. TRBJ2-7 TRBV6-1 CASSEALWGEQYF
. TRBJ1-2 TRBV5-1 CASSTDRDANYGYTF
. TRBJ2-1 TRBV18 CASSPPEPPAGYNEQFF
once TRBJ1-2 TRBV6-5 CASSSLREGGYGYTF
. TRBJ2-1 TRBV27 CASSLGYNEQFF
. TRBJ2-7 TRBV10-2 CASSIGGQGPYEQYF
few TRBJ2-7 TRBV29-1 CSVEGQGSSYEQYF
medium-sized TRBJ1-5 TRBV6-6 CASSPFMEGHQPQHF
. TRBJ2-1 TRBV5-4 CASSRTGIGGNEQFF
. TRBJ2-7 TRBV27 CASSLGSLNEQYF
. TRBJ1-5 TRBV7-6 CASSLGPGDGNQPQHF
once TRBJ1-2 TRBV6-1 CASSVVTGSVYGYTF
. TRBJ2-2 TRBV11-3 CASSPSRRENTGELFF
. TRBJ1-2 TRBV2 CASMVGSGYTF
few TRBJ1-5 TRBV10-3 CAIYDQPQHF
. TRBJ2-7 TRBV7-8 CASSSPGTGGPVEQYF
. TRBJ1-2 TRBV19 CASSIAGALSYGYTF
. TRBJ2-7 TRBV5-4 CASSLSTAPGYEQYF
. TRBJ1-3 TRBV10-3 CATADRGSSGNTIYF
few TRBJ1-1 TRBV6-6 CASIKGLMNTEAFF
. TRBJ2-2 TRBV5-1 CASSQWAPVSNTGELFF
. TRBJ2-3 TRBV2 CASRRGTDTQYF
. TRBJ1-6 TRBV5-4 CASSRRDRGSPLHF
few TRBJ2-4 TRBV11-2 CASSLDGGNLAKNIQYF
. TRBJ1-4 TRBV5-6 CASSLAFATNEKLFF
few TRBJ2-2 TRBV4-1 CASSQVAANTGELFF
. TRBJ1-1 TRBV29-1 CSAAQGGTEAFF
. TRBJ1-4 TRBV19 CASSPLQGRERATNEKLFF
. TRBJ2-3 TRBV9 CASTIIGTRDTDTQYF
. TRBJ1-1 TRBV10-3 CAIRGQENTEAFF
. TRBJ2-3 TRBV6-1 CASSPTSGGTDTQYF
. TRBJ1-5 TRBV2 CASRIDSSNQPQHF
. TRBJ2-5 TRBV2 CASSAAGAILETQYF
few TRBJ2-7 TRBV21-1 CASSKGSYEQYF